This T cell receptor beta chain originates from a study of PD-L1 blockade in urothelial cancer. Study-level background: Blood yielded a median of approximately 140,000 T cells per sample.

Trimming took 1 base from V and 10 from J; bases not matched to a gene: 7. There are 15 residues in the CDR3. The germline V gene has CDR1 LNHNV and CDR2 YYDKDF (reference sequence). Study conclusions and caveats: The study found that durable-benefit patients expanded tumor-associated blood clones more at 3 weeks.

Repertoires were generated with immunoSEQ multiplex PCR, while TCRdb's copy carries only in-frame clones and drops some. Of about 22,000 clones listed, under 95% were seen once; the top ten hold about 11%. Time point reported: peripheral blood 6 weeks after treatment start. Patients' cancers were locally advanced or metastatic urothelial carcinomas. Details on this clone: The antigen remains unidentified.

The receptor was derived from a woman in her sixties with urothelial cancer. The chain links TRBV15 to TRBJ2-1; the match to TRBD2 covers 10 bases. Source: PBMCs, taken around atezolizumab (anti-PD-L1) treatment. DNA for the CDR3: TGTGCCACCAGCAGAGGTGGTAGCGGGAGGTTGGAGCAGTTCTTC. This sequence encodes CATSRGGSGRLEQFF.